This TCR beta chain is drawn from a study of shared clonotypes between healthy human individuals. In the case of this clone: The antigen is undetermined.

Trimming took 6 bases from V and 8 from J, leaving 7 bases between them. The CDR3 totals 11 residues. Germline assignment: CDR1 MNHEY and CDR2 SVGAGI. Original processing methods: ImmunoSEQ output held junction-only sequences without quality scores, so filtering differed. Generated by immunoSEQ multiplex PCR, the TCRdb table keeps only in-frame clones and is missing some. The V and J calls and clone size come from that table; D and trimming were worked out from the DNA. The table lists 2 million to 3 million clones, roughly 93% of them singletons. The study's findings and limits: Clonotypes which were not shared had lower generation probabilities than clonotypes that all four donors shared.

This receptor was identified in a man younger than 35 in good health. Some clones in this sample may be carry-over from other donors' samples. The chain employs TRBV6-5 and TRBJ1-4; D is ambiguous. Input material: naive CD4+ T cells from PBMCs. Subset given: CD45RA+ positively selected. CDR3 DNA sequence: TGTGCCAGCAGCCGGGGAGAAAAACTGTTTTTT. Translating it yields CASSRGEKLFF.